The 23 T cell receptor beta chains below all came from one sample that was sequenced in a study of cytomegalovirus exposure and HLA in healthy donors. It was with 60 Vbeta and 13 Jbeta primers that the PCR ran. The assay was immunoSEQ multiplex PCR, and TCRdb's table has in-frame clones only and misses some. The sample yields some 90,000 clones, about 70% seen once. Material for sequencing was PBMCs. The receptors were sampled from a man aged 35 to 55 in good health and CMV-seronegative.

This clone came up once. The chain uses TRBV2 and TRBJ2-7; possibly TRBD2 for D (7 bases). The germline V gene encodes CDR1 SNHLY and CDR2 FYNNEI. V shed 7 bases and J shed 5 bases, with 15 bases lying between them. The CDR3 runs to 13 residues. The CDR3 here is CASTAGGGDEQYF. CDR3 in DNA: TGTGCCAGCACGGCGGGCGGGGGCGACGAGCAGTACTTC.

The chain uses TRBV28 and TRBJ2-1; 10 nucleotides match TRBD2. Per germline, CDR1 MDHEN and CDR2 SYDVKM. V lost 2 bases to trimming and J lost 2 bases; unmatched junction nucleotides: 3. CDR3 length: 16 residues. The CDR3: CASSLISGGAYNEQFF. CDR3 bases: TGTGCCAGCAGTTTAATCAGCGGGGGGGCCTACAATGAGCAGTTCTTC.

The V gene is TRBV4-1, the J gene TRBJ1-5; possibly TRBD1 for D (6 bases). This CDR3 is 16 amino acids long. CDR1 is MGHRA, CDR2 YSYEKL, per germline. The V end was cut by 4 bases, the J end by 2 bases, with 15 bases between. CDR3 nucleotide sequence: TGCGCCAGCAGCCCAGGGGCAGGGGTGGGCAATCAGCCCCAGCATTTT. Residues: CASSPGAGVGNQPQHF.

The chain recombines TRBV19 with TRBJ1-3; maybe TRBD1 (6 bases). V shed 6 bases and J shed 0 bases, with 12 bases lying between them. Germline V CDR1 and CDR2: LNHDA, SQIVND (reference sequence). The CDR3 runs to 15 residues. In DNA, the CDR3 is TGTGCCAGTAGCCCGGGACAATACTCTGGAAACACCATATATTTT. Its translation is CASSPGQYSGNTIYF.

The chain is built from TRBV9 and TRBJ2-1, with D maybe TRBD2 (5 bases). Germline CDR1 is SGDLS and CDR2 is YYNGEE. There are 15 residues in the CDR3. V lost 0 bases and J lost 1, with 8 bases in between. This CDR3 is CASSVGKRSYNEQFF. DNA for the CDR3: TGTGCCAGCAGCGTAGGGAAGCGGTCCTACAATGAGCAGTTCTTC.

The gene calls are TRBV21-1 and TRBJ2-2; TRBD1 is the table's D call and was not checked against the DNA. TRBV21-1 is a documented pseudogene. The CDR3 loop spans 16 amino acids. The DNA for the CDR3 is TGTGCCAGCAGCAAACCGTGGCAGACGAACACCGGGGAGCTGTTTTTT. The encoded protein is CASSKPWQTNTGELFF.

The chain joins TRBV18 to TRBJ1-5; tentative D call: TRBD1 (5 bases). The ends were cut back, 0 bases at V and 2 bases at J, with 11 bases in the middle. This CDR3 is 16 amino acids long. CDR1 is KGHSH, CDR2 LQKENI, per germline. As DNA, the CDR3 is TGTGCCAGCTCACCACCTTTCGGCAGGGGCAATCAGCCCCAGCATTTT. Amino acid sequence: CASSPPFGRGNQPQHF.

The chain recombines TRBV4-2 with TRBJ2-1; 10 bases agree with TRBD1. Germline V CDR1 and CDR2: LGHNA, YNFKEQ. The CDR3 length is 16 residues. Trimming cost V 3 bases and J 9 bases; bases outside gene matches: 11. The CDR3 DNA sequence: TGTGCCAGCAGCCAGGTCCGGACAGGGGGAAATAGTGAGCAGTTCTTC. It encodes CASSQVRTGGNSEQFF.

The chain links TRBV6-5 to TRBJ1-2; D call uncertain. Trimming took 2 bases from V and 7 from J, leaving 8 bases between them. The CDR3 runs 12 residues. Germline V gene data show CDR1 as MNHEY and CDR2 as SVGAGI. The CDR3, as DNA: TGTGCCAGCAGTTACGGGCCGGTTGGCTACACCTTC. Translating it yields CASSYGPVGYTF.

The rearrangement uses TRBV7-2 and TRBJ2-7; D gene ambiguous. The germline V and J ends were trimmed by 5 bases and 6 bases, with 8 bases remaining between them. The CDR3 totals 11 residues. From germline, CDR1 is SGHTA and CDR2 FQGNSA. CDR3 in amino acids: CASSLSIEQYF. Here the CDR3 DNA reads TGTGCCAGCAGCCTGAGCATCGAGCAGTACTTC.

The chain recombines TRBV5-6 with TRBJ2-1; 11 bases are shared with TRBD2. Trimming at V came to 5 bases and at J to 3 bases, leaving 7 bases not matched to a gene. Looked up from germline, CDR1 is SGHDT and CDR2 is YYEEEE. The CDR3 runs to 16 residues. The CDR3 is CASRRGLAAVYNEQFF. For the CDR3, the DNA is TGTGCCAGCAGGCGGGGACTAGCGGCCGTCTACAATGAGCAGTTCTTC.

The chain couples TRBV4-1 to TRBJ1-6, with 7 bases that match TRBD1. The V gene's germline CDR1 is MGHRA and CDR2 YSYEKL. Trimming at V came to 5 bases and at J to 7 bases, leaving 8 bases not matched to a gene. The CDR3 consists of 15 residues. This CDR3 is CASSYPGQTNSPLHF. CDR3 bases: TGCGCCAGCAGCTACCCGGGACAGACGAATTCACCCCTCCACTTT.

CDR3 region: CASRSGTGMETQYF. The CDR3 DNA is TGTGCCAGCAGGTCCGGGACAGGGATGGAGACCCAGTACTTC. The rearrangement links TRBV6-5 to TRBJ2-5; 9 bases are shared with TRBD1. The CDR3 is 14 residues long. The V segment lost 6 bases and the J segment 5 bases; nucleotides outside the gene matches: 7. Germline V gives CDR1 MNHEY, CDR2 SVGAGI.

This clone was detected only a few times. The chain couples TRBV7-2 to TRBJ2-1; D may be TRBD2 (5 bases). The V and J ends lost 2 bases and 9 bases respectively, with 8 bases between them. This CDR3 spans 12 amino acids. From germline, CDR1 is SGHTA and CDR2 FQGNSA. CDR3 protein: CASSLLAIEQFF. In nucleotides, the CDR3 is TGTGCCAGCAGCTTATTAGCGATTGAGCAGTTCTTC.

This chain links TRBV7-9 with TRBJ2-7; no definite D call. CDR3 length: 13 residues. In germline, CDR1 is SEHNR, CDR2 FQNEAQ (reference sequence). The V end lost 2 bases, the J end lost 0 bases, and 5 bases lay between the germline ends. The CDR3 region has the DNA TGTGCCAGCAGCTTATCGGGCTCCTACGAGCAGTACTTC. Encoded protein: CASSLSGSYEQYF.

This sequence joins TRBV5-1 and TRBJ2-5, with 10 bases that match TRBD2. The DNA end lines up better with TRBJ2-7; the J call may be wrong. The CDR3 has 17 residues. The germline CDR1 and CDR2 sequences are SGHRS and YFSETQ. CDR3 DNA: TGCGCCAGCAGCTTGTGGATCCTAACTAGCGGGGACGACGAGCAGTACTTC. As protein: CASSLWILTSGDDEQYF.

V and J are TRBV5-4 and TRBJ1-4, with unresolved D. The CDR3 spans 15 residues. CDR1 SGHNT and CDR2 YYREEE come from the germline V gene (reference sequence). Trimming removed 0 bases at V and 7 bases at J, with 13 bases between. The CDR3 coding sequence is TGTGCCAGCAGCTTGGGCGCCGAGGCTGGTGAAAAACTGTTTTTT. It yields the protein CASSLGAEAGEKLFF. Full variable domain (remainder filled in from reference TRBV5-4 and TRBJ1-4): ETGVTQSPTHLIKTRGQQVTLRCSSQSGHNTVSWYQQALGQGPQFIFQYYREEENGRGNFPPRFSGLQFPNYSSELNVNALELDDSALYLCASSLGAEAGEKLFFGSGTQLSVL.

V and J are TRBV2 and TRBJ2-3; 13 bases are a match to TRBD2. The CDR3 totals 17 residues. The germline V gene has CDR1 SNHLY and CDR2 FYNNEI. J gave up 2 bases and V 2 bases, and 4 bases lay outside the gene matches. In nucleotides, the CDR3 is TGTGCCAGCAGTGAATTTGGACTAGCGGGGGACACAGATACGCAGTATTTT. It is translated as CASSEFGLAGDTDTQYF.

The chain is built from TRBV7-3 and TRBJ2-1; TRBD2 agrees at 15 bases. V was clipped by 5 bases and J by 8 bases; unmatched bases: 10. Germline values: CDR1 SGHTA, CDR2 FQGTGA. CDR3 length equals 17 residues. The CDR3 nucleotides are TGTGCCAGCAGCCCTGGACTAGCGGGGGGGCAGAAAGATGAGCAGTTCTTC. Translation: CASSPGLAGGQKDEQFF.

This clone was seen just once. As DNA, the CDR3 is TGTGCCAGCAGCGGGGCTAGCGGGGGAAACACCGGGGAGCTGTTTTTT. Translating gives CASSGASGGNTGELFF. The genes are TRBV5-4 and TRBJ2-2; TRBD2 matches 10 bases. The germline CDR1 and CDR2 sequences are SGHNT and YYREEE (reference sequence). This CDR3 is 16 amino acids long. V trimming: 4 bases; J trimming: 2 bases; junction bases outside the gene matches: 5.

This clone was picked up a small number of times. This chain joins TRBV12-5 and TRBJ2-3, with 7 nucleotides matching TRBD1. CDR1 is LGHNT, CDR2 FRNRAP, per germline. Losses at the gene ends were 0 bases for V and 0 bases for J; bases not matched to a gene: 15. The CDR3 is made up of 20 amino acids. In DNA, the CDR3 is TGTGCTAGTGGTTTGGTACGGCACAGGGGAAGAAGCTTTAGCACAGATACGCAGTATTTT. Its protein is CASGLVRHRGRSFSTDTQYF.

J is TRBJ1-2 and V is TRBV28; 9 positions match TRBD1. The junction had 12 bases not matched to a gene; V was cut back by 9 bases and J by 4 bases. Per the germline V gene, CDR1 is MDHEN and CDR2 is SYDVKM. This CDR3 has 15 residues. CDR3: CASALPGQGSYGYTF. The CDR3 nucleotides read TGTGCCAGTGCCCTCCCGGGACAGGGAAGCTATGGCTACACCTTC.

The genes are TRBV7-3 and TRBJ2-3; 7 nucleotides line up with TRBD1. Germline V CDR1 and CDR2: SGHTA, FQGTGA. The CDR3 covers 18 residues. Trimming removed 5 bases from V and 0 bases from J; junction bases left unmatched: 14. CDR3 in DNA: TGTGCCAGCAGCACCCGGGACAGAAAGTTCACTAGCACAGATACGCAGTATTTT. This codes for CASSTRDRKFTSTDTQYF.